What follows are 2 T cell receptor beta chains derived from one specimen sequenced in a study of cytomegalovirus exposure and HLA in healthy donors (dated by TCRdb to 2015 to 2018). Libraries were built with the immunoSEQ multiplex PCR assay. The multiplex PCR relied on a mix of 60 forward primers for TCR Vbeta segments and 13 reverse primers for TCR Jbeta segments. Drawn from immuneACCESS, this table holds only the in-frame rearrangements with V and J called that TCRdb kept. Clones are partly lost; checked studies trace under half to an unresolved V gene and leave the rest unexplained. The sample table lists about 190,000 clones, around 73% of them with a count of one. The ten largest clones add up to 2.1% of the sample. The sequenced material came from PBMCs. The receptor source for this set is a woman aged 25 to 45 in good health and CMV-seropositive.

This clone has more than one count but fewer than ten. The CDR3 sequence is CASSLDGQPPYEQYF. In DNA form, the CDR3 reads TGCGCCAGCAGCTTGGACGGACAGCCTCCATACGAGCAGTACTTC. This chain links TRBV5-1 with TRBJ2-7; tentative D call: TRBD1 (6 bases). Germline V gene sequence: CDR1 SGHRS, CDR2 YFSETQ. This CDR3 spans 15 amino acids. V lost 0 bases to trimming and J lost 4 bases, with 14 bases between them. Full variable domain (remainder filled in from reference TRBV5-1 and TRBJ2-7): KAGVTQTPRYLIKTRGQQVTLSCSPISGHRSVSWYQQTPGQGLQFLFEYFSETQRNKGNFPGRFSGRQFSNSRSEMNVSTLELGDSALYLCASSLDGQPPYEQYFGPGTRLTVT.

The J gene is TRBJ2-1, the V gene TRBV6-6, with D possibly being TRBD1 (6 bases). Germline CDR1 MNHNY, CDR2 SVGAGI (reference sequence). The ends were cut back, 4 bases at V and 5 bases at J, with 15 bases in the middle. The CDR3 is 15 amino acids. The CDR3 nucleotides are TGTGCCAGCAGTTCGCAGGGGAGTGCTAACAATGAGCAGTTCTTC. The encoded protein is CASSSQGSANNEQFF.